This T cell receptor (beta chain) stems from a study of T cell repertoires in cytomegalovirus infection. TCRdb passed the reads through MiXCR, listing each CDR3 protein once. The sample includes around 430,000 distinct CDR3 sequences, approximately 46% of them seen just once. Germline V gene data show CDR1 as MNHEY and CDR2 as SVGEGT. This CDR3 has 13 amino acids. The V end lost 2 bases, the J end lost 6 bases, and 8 bases lay between the germline ends. This clonotype occurred a few times. Its antigen is still unknown. The specimen comprised cultured PBMCs, sampled from culture after CMV antigen stimulation. This chain joins TRBV6-2 or TRBV6-3 and TRBJ1-5, with D unresolved. This receptor was obtained from a human donor in good health (CMV status not recorded). Some clones in this sample may be carry-over from other donors' samples. The CDR3 reads CASSYLRGQPQHF. DNA of the CDR3: TGTGCCAGCAGTTACCTCCGGGGTCAGCCCCAGCATTTT.